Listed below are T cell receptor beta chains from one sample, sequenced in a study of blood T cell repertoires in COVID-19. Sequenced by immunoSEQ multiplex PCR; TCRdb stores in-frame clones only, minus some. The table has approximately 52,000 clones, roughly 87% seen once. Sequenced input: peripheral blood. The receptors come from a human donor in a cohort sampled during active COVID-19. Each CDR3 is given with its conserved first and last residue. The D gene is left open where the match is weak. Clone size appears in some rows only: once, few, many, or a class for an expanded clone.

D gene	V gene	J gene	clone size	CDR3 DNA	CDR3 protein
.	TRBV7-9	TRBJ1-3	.	TGTGCCAGCAGCTCCCATGGGGGGGCTGCTGGAAACACCATATATTTT	CASSSHGGAAGNTIYF
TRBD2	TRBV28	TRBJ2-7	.	TGTGCCAGCAGTCCCAGTCTAGCGGGAGCCCCCTACGAGCAGTACTTC	CASSPSLAGAPYEQYF
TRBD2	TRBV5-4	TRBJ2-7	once	TGTGCCAGCAGCTTGGGAGGACTAGCGGGAGAGTACGAGCAGTACTTC	CASSLGGLAGEYEQYF
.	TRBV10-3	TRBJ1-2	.	TGTGCCATCAGTGAGGATCAGACGGGTAACTATGGCTACACCTTC	CAISEDQTGNYGYTF
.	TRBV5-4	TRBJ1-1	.	TGTGCCAGCAGCCCGGGACAATCAAACACTGAAGCTTTCTTT	CASSPGQSNTEAFF
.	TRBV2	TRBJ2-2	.	TGTGCCAGCAAAACGACTATCACCGGGGAGCTGTTTTTT	CASKTTITGELFF
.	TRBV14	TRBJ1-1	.	TGTGCCAGCAGCCAAGTATTTGGGAGAGGAGCTTTCTTT	CASSQVFGRGAFF
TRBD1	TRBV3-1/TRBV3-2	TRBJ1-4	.	TGTGCCAGCAGCCTCACCCCCGGGACAGCTAATGAAAAACTGTTTTTT	CASSLTPGTANEKLFF
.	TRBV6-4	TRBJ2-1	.	TGTGCCAGCAGTGACTCGTGGCCTCCCACAGACAATGAGCAGTTCTTC	CASSDSWPPTDNEQFF
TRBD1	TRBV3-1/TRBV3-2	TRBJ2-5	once	TGTGCCAGCAGCCAATCCTATTCCGGGACAGGGGAACGAAAGACCCAGTACTTC	CASSQSYSGTGERKTQYF
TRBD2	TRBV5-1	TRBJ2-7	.	TGCGCCAGCAGCTTGGGACTAGCGGGAGTGGCGAACTCCTACGAGCAGTACTTC	CASSLGLAGVANSYEQYF
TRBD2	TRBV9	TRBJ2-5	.	TGTGCCAGCAGCGTAGGAGGTGGACTAGCGGGAAAAGAGACCCAGTACTTC	CASSVGGGLAGKETQYF
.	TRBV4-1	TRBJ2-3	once	TGCGCCAGCAGCCAAGTAACTACTAGCACAGATACGCAGTATTTT	CASSQVTTSTDTQYF
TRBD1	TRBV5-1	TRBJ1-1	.	TGCGCCAGCAGCTTACTACAGGGGGCGAACACTGAAGCTTTCTTT	CASSLLQGANTEAFF
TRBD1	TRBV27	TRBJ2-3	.	TGTGCCAGCAGTTTCCAGCCCCGCCCTTCTGCCCTGACAGGGACCGACACAGATACGCAGTATTTT	CASSFQPRPSALTGTDTDTQYF
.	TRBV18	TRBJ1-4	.	TGTGCCAGCTCACCTACAGGGTCGGCCAGGGAAAAACTGTTTTTT	CASSPTGSAREKLFF
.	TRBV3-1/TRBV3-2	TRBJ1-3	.	TGTGCCAGCAGCCTTACGACAGCCTCAAGGACTGGAAACACCATATATTTT	CASSLTTASRTGNTIYF
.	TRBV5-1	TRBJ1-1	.	TGCGCCAGTAAAACAGGTATGAACACTGAAGCTTTCTTT	CASKTGMNTEAFF
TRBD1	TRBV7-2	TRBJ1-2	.	TGTGCCAGCAGCTTAGGGGGGCAGGGGGCATTCTATGGCTACACCTTC	CASSLGGQGAFYGYTF
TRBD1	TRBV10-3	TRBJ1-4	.	TGTGCCATCAGTCGGACAGGGGGGACTAATGAAAAACTGTTTTTT	CAISRTGGTNEKLFF
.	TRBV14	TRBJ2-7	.	TGTGCCAGCAGCCACCTCTTGGGCGACAGCTCCTACGAGCAGTACTTC	CASSHLLGDSSYEQYF
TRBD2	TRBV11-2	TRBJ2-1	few	TGTGCCAGCAGCGTCCTAGCGGTCTTCTACAATGAGCAGTTCTTC	CASSVLAVFYNEQFF
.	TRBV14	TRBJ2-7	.	TGTGCCAGCAGCCCCCGGGTGGGTCTCTCCTACGAGCAGTACTTC	CASSPRVGLSYEQYF
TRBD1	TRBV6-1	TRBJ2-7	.	TGTGCCAGCAGTGAATTAGGGACAGGCAGTAACTACGAGCAGTACTTC	CASSELGTGSNYEQYF
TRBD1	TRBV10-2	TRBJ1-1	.	TGCGCCACCTCCCAGGGGGTGGGCACTGAAGCTTTCTTT	CATSQGVGTEAFF